The sequence of this TCR beta chain was determined in a study of early T cells in non-severe SARS-CoV-2 infection. Background on the study: Unsorted whole blood bulk RNA was sequenced, with unpaired chains.

Broader study findings: The study's VDJdb matching favored anti-spike CD8 responses and missed private and CD4 specificities.

J was trimmed by 9 bases and V by 3 bases; bases with no gene match: 11. This CDR3 has 16 residues. Germline lookup yields CDR1 SGHTA and CDR2 FQGNSA. Many counts were recorded for this clonotype. Its antigen remains unidentified. Individual cDNA molecules received unique molecular identifiers. MiXCR, run by TCRdb on the 5' RACE reads, gives a single entry per CDR3 protein. Of more than 25,000 distinct CDR3 sequences in the sample, 9.5% to 10% are singletons; the top ten hold approximately 13%. The sequence came from an adult who was a healthcare worker with PCR-confirmed SARS-CoV-2 infection or an uninfected control (not recorded which). The chain uses TRBV7-2 and TRBJ2-1, with 10 bases fitting TRBD2. The sample taken for sequencing was whole blood. This CDR3 is CASSFRASGGGTEQFF. The CDR3 bases are TGTGCCAGCAGCTTTAGGGCTAGCGGGGGCGGAACTGAGCAGTTCTTC.